Listed below are T cell receptor beta chains from one sample, sequenced in a study of T cells in Graves' hyperthyroidism and ophthalmopathy. MiXCR, applied by TCRdb to the multiplex PCR reads, yields one record per CDR3 protein. Of approximately 350,000 distinct CDR3 sequences in the sample, around 15% were seen once. Sequenced input: blood. These receptors all come from a woman aged 55-69 years with Graves' ophthalmopathy. Each CDR3 is given with its conserved first and last residue. The order of the fields is J gene, clone size, V gene, D gene, CDR3 DNA, CDR3 protein. A D gene is named only where the DNA matches it firmly. Rows may omit the clone size; those that give it use once, few, many or a size class.

J gene: TRBJ1-2; clone size: many; V gene: TRBV20-1; D gene: TRBD1; CDR3 DNA: TGCAGTGCTCAGCAGACAGGGAACTATGGCTACACCTTC; CDR3 protein: CSAQQTGNYGYTF
J gene: TRBJ1-2; clone size: many; V gene: TRBV12-3/TRBV12-4; D gene: -; CDR3 DNA: TGTGCCAGCAGGAACCGGGACCTCTATGGCTACACCTTC; CDR3 protein: CASRNRDLYGYTF
J gene: TRBJ2-2; clone size: few; V gene: TRBV6-2/TRBV6-3; D gene: -; CDR3 DNA: TGTGCCAGCAGTTACGCGGGGTTCGCGAACACCGGGGAGCTGTTTTTT; CDR3 protein: CASSYAGFANTGELFF
J gene: TRBJ2-3; clone size: many; V gene: TRBV9; D gene: -; CDR3 DNA: TGTGCCAGCAGCACCGGGACAACCACAGATACGCAGTATTTT; CDR3 protein: CASSTGTTTDTQYF
J gene: TRBJ2-7; clone size: many; V gene: TRBV20-1; D gene: TRBD2; CDR3 DNA: TGCAGTGCTATCCCCTCACTAGCGGGAGGGATCTCCTACGAGCAGTACTTC; CDR3 protein: CSAIPSLAGGISYEQYF
J gene: TRBJ1-6; clone size: many; V gene: TRBV28; D gene: -; CDR3 DNA: TGTGCCAGCACCACCTTTTTGTCTTCACCCCTCCACTTT; CDR3 protein: CASTTFLSSPLHF
J gene: TRBJ1-3; clone size: few; V gene: TRBV18; D gene: -; CDR3 DNA: TGTGCCAGCTCACCTAGGGGACTAAGGGCTGGAAACACCATATATTTT; CDR3 protein: CASSPRGLRAGNTIYF
J gene: TRBJ2-1; clone size: few; V gene: TRBV19; D gene: TRBD2; CDR3 DNA: TGTGCCAGTAGAGACCTCCGGGGACTAGCGGGAGCTGGGGATGAGCAGTTCTTC; CDR3 protein: CASRDLRGLAGAGDEQFF
J gene: TRBJ2-5; clone size: many; V gene: TRBV11-2; D gene: -; CDR3 DNA: TGTGCCAGCAGCGGGCGAGTGGGTGGGCGGTTGGAGACCCAGTACTTC; CDR3 protein: CASSGRVGGRLETQYF
J gene: TRBJ1-5; clone size: many; V gene: TRBV28; D gene: TRBD1; CDR3 DNA: TGTGCCAGCAGTTTAGTCCGGGACAGCGGCCGTCCATATCAGCCCCAGCATTTT; CDR3 protein: CASSLVRDSGRPYQPQHF
J gene: TRBJ1-2; clone size: many; V gene: TRBV28; D gene: TRBD1; CDR3 DNA: TGTGCCAGCAGTCCCACGGACGGACAGGTTCGTTATGGCTACACCTTC; CDR3 protein: CASSPTDGQVRYGYTF
J gene: TRBJ1-3; clone size: many; V gene: TRBV2; D gene: -; CDR3 DNA: TGTGCCAGCAGTATAGCCGGGGGTCATGGAAACACCATATATTTT; CDR3 protein: CASSIAGGHGNTIYF
J gene: TRBJ2-2; clone size: many; V gene: TRBV3-1; D gene: -; CDR3 DNA: TGTGCCAGCAGCCAAGGCCCAGTAGCGGGGGAGCTGTTTTTT; CDR3 protein: CASSQGPVAGELFF
J gene: TRBJ2-2; clone size: -; V gene: TRBV9; D gene: TRBD2; CDR3 DNA: TGTGCCAGCAGCGTACAAGCGGGAGCCCACACCGGGGAGCTGTTTTTT; CDR3 protein: CASSVQAGAHTGELFF
J gene: TRBJ2-2; clone size: few; V gene: TRBV20-1; D gene: TRBD2; CDR3 DNA: TGCAGTGCTCCACTAGCGGCCAACACCGGGGAGCTGTTTTTT; CDR3 protein: CSAPLAANTGELFF
J gene: TRBJ2-5; clone size: many; V gene: TRBV28; D gene: -; CDR3 DNA: TGTGCCAGCAGTTCATCTCGGTGGGGCAGTCCACAAGAGACCCAGTACTTC; CDR3 protein: CASSSSRWGSPQETQYF
J gene: TRBJ2-3; clone size: many; V gene: TRBV12-3/TRBV12-4; D gene: -; CDR3 DNA: TGTGCCAGCAAAAAACGCGGAGGCACAGATACGCAGTATTTT; CDR3 protein: CASKKRGGTDTQYF
J gene: TRBJ2-1; clone size: many; V gene: TRBV5-1; D gene: -; CDR3 DNA: TGCGCCAGCAGCCTTCCCACTAGCTCCTACAATGAGCAGTTCTTC; CDR3 protein: CASSLPTSSYNEQFF
J gene: TRBJ2-2; clone size: -; V gene: TRBV20-1; D gene: TRBD2; CDR3 DNA: TGCAGTGCTGGGCGGGAGATAGGCACCGGGGAGCTGTTTTTT; CDR3 protein: CSAGREIGTGELFF
J gene: TRBJ2-1; clone size: -; V gene: TRBV12-3/TRBV12-4; D gene: -; CDR3 DNA: TGTGCCAGCAGTTTAGGGACATCGGGGCAGTTCTTC; CDR3 protein: CASSLGTSGQFF
J gene: TRBJ2-7; clone size: -; V gene: TRBV28; D gene: TRBD1; CDR3 DNA: TGTGCCAGCAGGCCACAGGGGGCGCAGACCTACGAGCAGTACTTC; CDR3 protein: CASRPQGAQTYEQYF
J gene: TRBJ2-7; clone size: -; V gene: TRBV11-1; D gene: TRBD1; CDR3 DNA: TGTGCCAGCAGCCTACGGGGGACAGGGGGTAGCTACGAGCAGTACTTC; CDR3 protein: CASSLRGTGGSYEQYF
J gene: TRBJ2-5; clone size: many; V gene: TRBV20-1; D gene: -; CDR3 DNA: TGCAGTGCTCCCCCGACTCCAGAGACCCAGTACTTC; CDR3 protein: CSAPPTPETQYF
J gene: TRBJ2-7; clone size: many; V gene: TRBV11-2; D gene: -; CDR3 DNA: TGTGCCAGCAGCTTAATGTCGGGATATACCTACGAGCAGTACTTC; CDR3 protein: CASSLMSGYTYEQYF
J gene: TRBJ2-3; clone size: -; V gene: TRBV13; D gene: -; CDR3 DNA: TGTGCCAGCAGCTCCGGTGAAGATACGCAGTATTTT; CDR3 protein: CASSSGEDTQYF
J gene: TRBJ2-1; clone size: few; V gene: TRBV9; D gene: TRBD2; CDR3 DNA: TGTGCCAGCAGCACCCCCTCTATAGCGGGAGAAGTCACGAATGAGCAGTTCTTC; CDR3 protein: CASSTPSIAGEVTNEQFF
J gene: TRBJ2-1; clone size: -; V gene: TRBV4-1; D gene: TRBD2; CDR3 DNA: TGCGCCAGCAGCCAAGAGCGGGAGGGCTGGGATGAGCAGTTCTTC; CDR3 protein: CASSQEREGWDEQFF
J gene: TRBJ1-2; clone size: -; V gene: TRBV2; D gene: -; CDR3 DNA: TGTGCCAGCAGTATCTCTAGGGGGGCAGTGGGTGGCTACACCTTC; CDR3 protein: CASSISRGAVGGYTF
J gene: TRBJ2-1; clone size: -; V gene: TRBV20-1; D gene: TRBD2; CDR3 DNA: TGCAGTGCTCCTCGATTCGGTGGGAGGGAAAACAATGAGCAGTTCTTC; CDR3 protein: CSAPRFGGRENNEQFF
J gene: TRBJ1-1; clone size: many; V gene: TRBV7-2; D gene: -; CDR3 DNA: TGTGCCAGCAGCCCCCCGTCGGGGTTGAGTACTGAAGCTTTCTTT; CDR3 protein: CASSPPSGLSTEAFF
J gene: TRBJ2-7; clone size: many; V gene: TRBV7-2; D gene: TRBD2; CDR3 DNA: TGTGCCAGCAGCTTAGAGAGCGGGGGGGAGCAGTACTTC; CDR3 protein: CASSLESGGEQYF
J gene: TRBJ2-7; clone size: -; V gene: TRBV20-1; D gene: -; CDR3 DNA: TGCAGTGCTAGAGAATCCCGGGACTTAACCTACGAGCAGTACTTC; CDR3 protein: CSARESRDLTYEQYF
J gene: TRBJ1-1; clone size: many; V gene: TRBV5-4; D gene: TRBD1; CDR3 DNA: TGTGCCAGCAGCCCACCGGGACAGGGGAGAACTGAAGCTTTCTTT; CDR3 protein: CASSPPGQGRTEAFF
J gene: TRBJ2-7; clone size: -; V gene: TRBV11-2; D gene: TRBD2; CDR3 DNA: TGTGCCAGCAGCTTATCCAGTGGAGCGGGAGGATTCGAGCAGTACTTC; CDR3 protein: CASSLSSGAGGFEQYF
J gene: TRBJ2-7; clone size: -; V gene: TRBV6-2/TRBV6-3; D gene: TRBD2; CDR3 DNA: TGTGCCAGCAGACTAGCGGGAGAACAATACTTC; CDR3 protein: CASRLAGEQYF
J gene: TRBJ1-5; clone size: many; V gene: TRBV7-2; D gene: -; CDR3 DNA: TGTGCCAGCAGCTTATTCGGGGTTCAAAGCAATCAGCCCCAGCATTTT; CDR3 protein: CASSLFGVQSNQPQHF
J gene: TRBJ2-1; clone size: many; V gene: TRBV5-1; D gene: -; CDR3 DNA: TGCGCCAGCAGCTTTCACAATGAGCAGTTCTTC; CDR3 protein: CASSFHNEQFF
J gene: TRBJ2-5; clone size: few; V gene: TRBV12-3/TRBV12-4; D gene: -; CDR3 DNA: TGTGCCAGCAGTCCAAAGGGGGGGGGGACCCAAGAGACCCAGTACTTC; CDR3 protein: CASSPKGGGTQETQYF
J gene: TRBJ2-7; clone size: many; V gene: TRBV28; D gene: -; CDR3 DNA: TGTGCCAGCAGTTCGCCTCCGGCCAGAGCCTACGAGCAGTACTTC; CDR3 protein: CASSSPPARAYEQYF
J gene: TRBJ2-5; clone size: many; V gene: TRBV29-1; D gene: TRBD2; CDR3 DNA: TGCAGCGCAAGGACTAGCGGAGAGACCCAGTACTTC; CDR3 protein: CSARTSGETQYF
J gene: TRBJ2-5; clone size: -; V gene: TRBV6-1; D gene: TRBD2; CDR3 DNA: TGTGCCAGCAGCGAGATTGCCGGGACTAGCGGAGAGACCCAGTACTTC; CDR3 protein: CASSEIAGTSGETQYF
J gene: TRBJ2-2; clone size: -; V gene: TRBV4-1; D gene: TRBD1; CDR3 DNA: TGCGCCAGCAGCCAACCGGGACAGGTGAACACCGGGGAGCTGTTTTTT; CDR3 protein: CASSQPGQVNTGELFF
J gene: TRBJ2-5; clone size: many; V gene: TRBV5-1; D gene: -; CDR3 DNA: TGCGCCAGCAGCTTGCATGGTAGGCAAGAGACCCAGTACTTC; CDR3 protein: CASSLHGRQETQYF
J gene: TRBJ1-2; clone size: many; V gene: TRBV2; D gene: TRBD1; CDR3 DNA: TGTGCCACCAGCCGCTCCCAGGGGGCGCGGGGCTACACCTTC; CDR3 protein: CATSRSQGARGYTF
J gene: TRBJ2-1; clone size: many; V gene: TRBV7-3; D gene: TRBD2; CDR3 DNA: TGTGCCAGCAGCCCTAATCCCGGGACTAGCGGGACATACAATGAGCAGTTCTTC; CDR3 protein: CASSPNPGTSGTYNEQFF
J gene: TRBJ2-1; clone size: many; V gene: TRBV28; D gene: TRBD1; CDR3 DNA: TGTGCCAGCCAAGGGGGCTTCTACAATGAGCAGTTCTTC; CDR3 protein: CASQGGFYNEQFF